Each of the 15 T cell receptor beta chains below was sequenced from the same sample in a study of CD8 T cells in Susac syndrome. Reverse transcription of about 0.45 to 1 ug RNA was performed with random hexamers. MiXCR, applied by TCRdb to the immunoSEQ multiplex PCR reads, yields one record per CDR3 protein. This sample has about 140,000 distinct CDR3 sequences, with around 94% found just once. Sequenced material: CD8+ T cells from PBMCs. Receptors were obtained from a human donor in good health.

The chain has TRBV7-9 and TRBJ2-7; D is unclear. Trimming removed 1 base at V and 6 bases at J, with 7 bases between. CDR3 size: 12 residues. In germline, CDR1 is SEHNR, CDR2 FQNEAQ (reference sequence). This CDR3 reads CASSLGVTEQYF. CDR3 DNA sequence: TGTGCCAGCAGCTTAGGGGTTACCGAGCAGTACTTC.

This rearrangement joins TRBV9 to TRBJ1-2; D possibly corresponds to TRBD1 (5 bases). There are 14 residues in the CDR3. V lost 1 base, J lost 7 bases, and 14 bases lay in between. The germline CDR1 and CDR2 sequences are SGDLS and YYNGEE. CDR3 DNA: TGTGCCAGCAGCGTATCGGGGGGTAGAGGTGGCTACACCTTC. As protein: CASSVSGGRGGYTF.

The V and J genes are TRBV29-1 and TRBJ2-2; D may be TRBD2 (5 bases). The CDR3 extends over 14 amino acids. Germline CDR1 SQVTM, CDR2 ANQGSEA. The V end lost 7 bases, the J end lost 1 base, and 13 bases lay between the germline ends. CDR3 protein: CSAEDGENTGELFF. CDR3 bases: TGCAGCGCCGAGGACGGGGAGAACACCGGGGAGCTGTTTTTT.

V usage is TRBV3-1 and J usage is TRBJ2-1; D is undetermined. Trimming removed 4 bases at V and 1 base at J, with 14 bases between. Germline V gene lookup returns CDR1 LGHDT and CDR2 YNNKEL (reference sequence). The CDR3 covers 16 residues. The CDR3 DNA sequence: TGTGCCAGCAGCCTCAAAACTCTTCTTTCCTACAATGAGCAGTTCTTC. Translated, it gives CASSLKTLLSYNEQFF.

This clonotype turned up a few times. This sequence joins TRBV3-1 and TRBJ1-1; 8 nucleotides agree with TRBD1. The CDR3 runs 11 residues. V trimming: 6 bases; J trimming: 8 bases; junction bases outside the gene matches: 2. Per germline, CDR1 LGHDT and CDR2 YNNKEL (reference sequence). The CDR3 reads CASRGQGEAFF. The CDR3 bases are TGTGCCAGCAGAGGACAGGGCGAAGCTTTCTTT.

This clonotype has only a few counts. The chain couples TRBV9 to TRBJ2-3; D gene uncertain. Germline CDR1 is SGDLS and CDR2 is YYNGEE. V lost 1 base and J lost 2, with 5 bases in between. The CDR3 runs to 13 residues. The CDR3 loop is CASSVLTTDTQYF. The CDR3 nucleotides are TGTGCCAGCAGCGTACTTACCACAGATACGCAGTATTTT.

V and J are TRBV20-1 and TRBJ2-7; 7 positions agree with TRBD2. V trimming: 0 bases; J trimming: 5 bases; junction bases outside the gene matches: 13. Per the germline V gene, CDR1 is DFQATT and CDR2 is SNEGSKA (reference sequence). The CDR3 is 16 residues long. The CDR3: CSARDLQGGIGDEQYF. In DNA form, the CDR3 reads TGCAGTGCTAGAGACTTGCAGGGAGGGATCGGCGACGAGCAGTACTTC.

The CDR3 sequence: CAVGTSGIDEQFF. The CDR3 region has the DNA TGTGCCGTAGGGACTAGCGGGATTGATGAGCAGTTCTTC. V and J are TRBV30 and TRBJ2-1; 13 nucleotides align to TRBD2. J gave up 8 bases and V 8 bases, and 6 bases lay outside the gene matches. From germline, CDR1 is GTSNPN and CDR2 SVGIG (reference sequence). The length of the CDR3 is 13 residues.

The chain employs TRBV20-1 and TRBJ1-1, with 9 bases identical to TRBD1. The CDR3 consists of 10 residues. Germline V lookup: CDR1 DFQATT, CDR2 SNEGSKA (reference sequence). Germline trimming cut 6 bases from V and 12 bases from J; bases unmatched to any gene: 5. The CDR3 here is CSAPDRGPFF. CDR3 nucleotides: TGCAGTGCCCCGGACAGGGGACCTTTCTTT.

This clonotype turned up a few times. The chain recombines TRBV7-9 with TRBJ2-5; no definite D call. V dropped 5 bases and J dropped 1 base, with 11 bases sitting between them. CDR3 length: 14 amino acids. The germline CDR1 and CDR2 sequences are SEHNR and FQNEAQ (reference sequence). The CDR3 nucleotides read TGTGCCAGCAGCCCCGGACCATTCCAAGAGACCCAGTACTTC. It translates to CASSPGPFQETQYF.

The chain couples TRBV13 to TRBJ2-7; 9 nucleotides align to TRBD1. Germline CDR1 and CDR2: PRHDT and FYEKMQ (reference sequence). The CDR3 runs to 16 residues. J was trimmed by 2 bases and V by 8 bases; bases with no gene match: 13. As DNA, the CDR3 is TGTGCCAGCGGAACGAGACCGGGACAGGGCCCCTACGAGCAGTACTTC. This gives the protein CASGTRPGQGPYEQYF.

The chain carries TRBV7-2 and TRBJ2-5; 10 nucleotides align to TRBD2. This CDR3 spans 16 amino acids. Per germline, CDR1 SGHTA and CDR2 FQGNSA. Unmatched junction bases numbered 7, after V lost 2 bases and J lost 4 bases. The CDR3 spells CASSLPLAGEVETQYF. CDR3 DNA: TGTGCCAGCAGCTTACCCCTAGCGGGAGAGGTAGAGACCCAGTACTTC.

The rearrangement uses TRBV5-1 and TRBJ2-7; the D gene is possibly TRBD2 (5 bases). The germline V gene encodes CDR1 SGHRS and CDR2 YFSETQ. This CDR3 spans 13 amino acids. V lost 3 bases and J 5 bases, leaving 12 bases between the germline ends. The DNA of the CDR3 is TGCGCCAGCAGCTACCGGGGTAACGACGAGCAGTACTTC. Translating it yields CASSYRGNDEQYF.

V and J are TRBV5-6 and TRBJ2-3, with TRBD2 matching over 7 bases. The V gene end was trimmed by 0 bases and the J gene end by 2 bases; junction bases not matched to a gene: 9. Per the germline V gene, CDR1 is SGHDT and CDR2 is YYEEEE. The CDR3 runs 17 residues. As DNA, the CDR3 is TGTGCCAGCAGCTTGGCTTCTCCGGGAGGCTACACAGATACGCAGTATTTT. Its translation is CASSLASPGGYTDTQYF.

The rearrangement links TRBV20-1 to TRBJ2-5; 7 bases are shared with TRBD2. V was pared by 3 bases and J by 2 bases, with 18 bases of the junction left unmatched. Germline lookup yields CDR1 DFQATT and CDR2 SNEGSKA (reference sequence). The CDR3 runs 18 residues. As DNA, the CDR3 is TGCAGTGCTAGTCACGTAGCGGGTGGTCCGATCTTACAAGAGACCCAGTACTTC. Amino acid sequence: CSASHVAGGPILQETQYF.